This T cell receptor (beta chain) is from a study of T cells after yellow fever vaccination. The wider study: For low cell numbers, libraries were made with SMART-Seq v4 Ultra Low Input.

This clonotype has just a few counts. The antigen remains undetermined. Template switching with 5'RACE generated the TCR cDNA and added a universal primer site and UMIs. Each CDR3 protein is one row after TCRdb ran MiXCR on the 5' RACE reads. The repertoire includes just over 250,000 distinct CDR3 sequences, approximately 5.2% of them detected once, and under 3.5% sits in the top ten. Study results and caveats: Primary-vaccination clones mostly resurfaced post-booster (about 95% CD4, 75% to 90% CD8).

This CDR3 spans 15 amino acids. Germline V lookup: CDR1 SGHRS, CDR2 YFSETQ. V lost 7 bases and J lost 3, with 16 bases in between. V and J are TRBV5-1 and TRBJ2-2, with D possibly matching TRBD2 (5 bases). The clonotype was recovered from a man aged 18-30 years who received the YFV17D yellow fever vaccine. The input for sequencing was CD4+ T cells sorted from PBMCs, taken on the day of the yellow fever booster vaccination. The CDR3 is CASESGQAYTGELFF. Here the CDR3 DNA reads TGCGCCAGCGAGAGCGGCCAGGCATACACCGGGGAGCTGTTTTTT.